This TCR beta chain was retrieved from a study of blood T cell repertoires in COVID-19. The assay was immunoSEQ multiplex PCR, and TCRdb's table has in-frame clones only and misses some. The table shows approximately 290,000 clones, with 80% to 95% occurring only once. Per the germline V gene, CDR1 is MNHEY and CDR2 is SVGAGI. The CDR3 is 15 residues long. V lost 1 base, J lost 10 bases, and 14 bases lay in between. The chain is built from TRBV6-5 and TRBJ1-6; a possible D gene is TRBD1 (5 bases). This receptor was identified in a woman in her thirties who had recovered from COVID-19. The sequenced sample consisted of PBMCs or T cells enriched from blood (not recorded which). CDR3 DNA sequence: TGTGCCAGCAGTTACTATCAGGGATCGGGCTCACCCCTCCACTTT. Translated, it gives CASSYYQGSGSPLHF.